This TCR beta chain was recovered during a study of cytomegalovirus exposure and HLA in healthy donors. Turning to the study itself: T cells numbering around 200 million yielded 90 million to 140 million unique TCR beta sequences in an earlier analysis. A data release that came early held some 79 million unique TCRs from HLA-typed donors.

Researchers ran the PCR with 60 Vbeta and 13 Jbeta primers. Clones were sequenced by immunoSEQ multiplex PCR, and TCRdb holds only the in-frame ones, with some missing. This sample has under 130,000 clones, with 74% found just once. This sequence originates from a man aged 45-60 years in good health and CMV-seropositive. Sequenced input: PBMCs.

The CDR3 is CASSVRGGNTEAFF. CDR3 nucleotide sequence: TGTGCCAGCAGCGTAAGGGGTGGGAACACTGAAGCTTTCTTT. V and J are TRBV9 and TRBJ1-1; D is perhaps TRBD1 (5 bases). The V gene's germline CDR1 is SGDLS and CDR2 YYNGEE. Trimming removed 1 base from V and 1 base from J, with 8 bases in between. The CDR3 has 14 residues.